A selection of T cell receptor beta chains follows, all from one sample in a study of T cells in Graves' hyperthyroidism and ophthalmopathy. From the multiplex PCR reads, TCRdb called clonotypes with MiXCR, one entry per CDR3 protein. This table has fewer than 700,000 distinct CDR3 sequences, 15% to 20% appearing once. The sequenced sample was blood. Receptor source: a woman under 30 with Graves' ophthalmopathy. Both conserved end residues are part of each CDR3. The D gene is left open where the match is weak. Not every row has a clone size; where given, it reads once, few, many or a size class.

d_gene	abundance	j_gene	v_gene	CDR3nt	CDR3aa
TRBD2	few	TRBJ2-3	TRBV4-3	TGCGCCAGCAGCCAAGATACGATACTAGCGGGGTACACAGATACGCAGTATTTT	CASSQDTILAGYTDTQYF
TRBD2	many	TRBJ2-7	TRBV30	TGTGCCTGGAGTGGGGGGGGGGGCTCCTACGAGCAGTACTTC	CAWSGGGGSYEQYF
TRBD2	many	TRBJ2-1	TRBV7-2	TGTGCCAGCAGCTTAGTTCGGTGGACTAGCGGGAGTATCAATGAGCAGTTCTTC	CASSLVRWTSGSINEQFF
.	few	TRBJ1-5	TRBV19	TGTGCCAGTAGGGCAGAACACGGGGTAAGCAATCAGCCCCAGCATTTT	CASRAEHGVSNQPQHF
TRBD2	few	TRBJ2-5	TRBV6-1	TGTGCCAGCAGTGAATTTAGCGGGAGGTATGAGACCCAGTACTTC	CASSEFSGRYETQYF
.	many	TRBJ1-1	TRBV7-9	TGTGCCAGCAGTTCCGGGTCCTACACTGAAGCTTTCTTT	CASSSGSYTEAFF
.	many	TRBJ2-7	TRBV28	TGTGCCAGCACCCCCGACAGTCCGTCCTACGAGCAGTACTTC	CASTPDSPSYEQYF
.	.	TRBJ2-1	TRBV10-2	TGCGCCAGCAGTGAGTCCCCGGGACACAAACTCTCCCCCTCCTACAATGAGCAGTTCTTC	CASSESPGHKLSPSYNEQFF
TRBD1	few	TRBJ1-2	TRBV11-2	TGTGCCAGCAGCCTCGGGCCAGGGGGCGAAAGCTATGGCTACACCTTC	CASSLGPGGESYGYTF
.	many	TRBJ2-5	TRBV27	TGTGCCAGCAGTTTGTACAGCCAAGAGACCCAGTACTTC	CASSLYSQETQYF
.	few	TRBJ1-5	TRBV7-8	TGTGCCAGCAGCTTAGAGCGCTTTGCGGCTGAACAGCCCCAGCATTTT	CASSLERFAAEQPQHF
.	few	TRBJ1-1	TRBV6-1	TGTGCCAGCAGCAAATCCTCGGGGGAGACTGAAGCTTTCTTT	CASSKSSGETEAFF
TRBD1	few	TRBJ1-1	TRBV27	TGTGCCAGCAGTGACAGGGAGGCCACTGAAGCTTTCTTT	CASSDREATEAFF
.	many	TRBJ2-7	TRBV28	TGTGCCAGCAGTCCACCCCGGACACTTAAAGAGCAGTACTTC	CASSPPRTLKEQYF
.	many	TRBJ2-7	TRBV2	TGTGCCAGCAGTGAAGGGTTGGCCGAGCAGTACTTC	CASSEGLAEQYF
.	few	TRBJ1-1	TRBV5-4	TGTGCCACACGCTCGCTCACTGAAGCTTTCTTT	CATRSLTEAFF
TRBD2	once	TRBJ2-5	TRBV5-1	TGCGCCAGCACCGAGGGACTAGCGGGGGAGGAGACCCAGTACTTC	CASTEGLAGEETQYF
.	many	TRBJ1-1	TRBV20-1	TGCAGTGCTCTAGGAGTAAACACTGAAGCTTTCTTT	CSALGVNTEAFF
TRBD1	.	TRBJ1-5	TRBV4-1	TGCGCCAGCAGCCCGAGACAGGGGGCAAATCAGCCCCAGCATTTT	CASSPRQGANQPQHF
TRBD2	.	TRBJ2-3	TRBV2	TGTGCCAACAGTGCTCCGGGAGGGCCGCGAGATACGCAGTATTTT	CANSAPGGPRDTQYF
TRBD1	many	TRBJ1-2	TRBV30	TGTGCCTGGAGTCCACTCAGACAGGGACACTATGGCTACACCTTC	CAWSPLRQGHYGYTF
TRBD1	many	TRBJ2-1	TRBV20-1	TGCAGTGCCACGGACAGGTCCTCCTACAATGAGCAGTTCTTC	CSATDRSSYNEQFF
TRBD1	many	TRBJ1-1	TRBV20-1	TGCAGTGCCCTAAGGGCGGTAGGCTCGGGACAGGCTGAAGCTTTCTTT	CSALRAVGSGQAEAFF
TRBD2	.	TRBJ2-2	TRBV19	TGTGCCAGTAGTCCAAAGCGGGAGCTAACCGGGGAGCTGTTTTTT	CASSPKRELTGELFF
.	.	TRBJ1-6	TRBV20-1	TGCAGTGCTAGAGCCGGGACGGGCGATTCACCCCTCCACTTT	CSARAGTGDSPLHF
.	few	TRBJ2-3	TRBV30	TGTGCCTGGAGCATAATCGGGACAGATACGCAGTATTTT	CAWSIIGTDTQYF
TRBD1	.	TRBJ1-4	TRBV2	TGTGCCAGCAGTGGTAGACAGGGGGGTGCAACTAATGAAAAACTGTTTTTT	CASSGRQGGATNEKLFF
TRBD2	.	TRBJ2-5	TRBV20-1	TGCAGTGCTTGGGGACTAGCGGGGGATCAAGAGACCCAGTACTTC	CSAWGLAGDQETQYF
TRBD2	many	TRBJ2-1	TRBV6-1	TGTGCCAGCAGTGAAACGGGGGGGGGCTCCTACAATGAGCAGTTCTTC	CASSETGGGSYNEQFF
TRBD1	.	TRBJ1-2	TRBV6-4	TGTGCCAGCAGTGCCCCGGGACAGGGGAAGGAGTATGGCTACACCTTC	CASSAPGQGKEYGYTF
.	many	TRBJ1-6	TRBV28	TGTGCCAGCAGTTTAGACCACGGTCGTTCACCCCTCCACTTT	CASSLDHGRSPLHF
.	many	TRBJ1-4	TRBV11-2	TGTGCCAGCAGCTTTTCACCCCAGGGGCATCCGGCTAATGAAAAACTGTTTTTT	CASSFSPQGHPANEKLFF
TRBD1	.	TRBJ1-5	TRBV6-1	TGTGCCAGCAGTGAATCTGCACAGGGGGGGAATCAGCCCCAGCATTTT	CASSESAQGGNQPQHF
TRBD2	few	TRBJ2-3	TRBV12-3/TRBV12-4	TGTGCCAGCAGTTCTGCGGGAGAAGATACGCAGTATTTT	CASSSAGEDTQYF
.	many	TRBJ1-2	TRBV7-2	TGTGCCAGCAGCCACCTCGTGGGACCTAAGGGCTACACCTTC	CASSHLVGPKGYTF
.	.	TRBJ2-5	TRBV5-1	TGCGCCAGCAGCTTGGCCGGGTCAGGGGTCTACCAAGAGACCCAGTACTTC	CASSLAGSGVYQETQYF
.	many	TRBJ2-7	TRBV6-2/TRBV6-3	TGTGCCAGCCACAATCTGGCCTACGAGCAGTACTTC	CASHNLAYEQYF
.	few	TRBJ2-1	TRBV28	TGTGCCACATTGGAGCTAGCAGTATACAATGAGCAGTTCTTC	CATLELAVYNEQFF
TRBD1	many	TRBJ2-5	TRBV11-2	TGTGCCAGCAGCATACAGGGGACAGGGTCGTTTCAAGAGACCCAGTACTTC	CASSIQGTGSFQETQYF
TRBD2	.	TRBJ2-3	TRBV7-9	TGTGCCAGCAGCCTATCTTTAGCGGGTGGCACAGATACGCAGTATTTT	CASSLSLAGGTDTQYF
.	.	TRBJ1-3	TRBV29-1	TGCAGCGTTGGTGGACCTGCTGGAAACACCATATATTTT	CSVGGPAGNTIYF
.	many	TRBJ2-3	TRBV10-3	TGTGCCATTACAGCCGGGACAAGCCCCACAGATACGCAGTATTTT	CAITAGTSPTDTQYF
.	few	TRBJ1-3	TRBV3-1	TGTGCCAGCAGCCAAGGGGTAGGGCCAAACACCATATATTTT	CASSQGVGPNTIYF
TRBD2	many	TRBJ2-2	TRBV7-3	TGTGCCAGCAGCCCGGCGGGGGAAGCCCTCGGGGAGCTGTTTTTT	CASSPAGEALGELFF
TRBD2	many	TRBJ2-5	TRBV20-1	TGCAGTGCTAATCGAATAGCGGGGATCCGGGAGACCCAGTACTTC	CSANRIAGIRETQYF
.	many	TRBJ2-1	TRBV27	TGTGCCAGCAGTTTAGTTACGGGGAGCCCCTACAATGAGCAGTTCTTC	CASSLVTGSPYNEQFF